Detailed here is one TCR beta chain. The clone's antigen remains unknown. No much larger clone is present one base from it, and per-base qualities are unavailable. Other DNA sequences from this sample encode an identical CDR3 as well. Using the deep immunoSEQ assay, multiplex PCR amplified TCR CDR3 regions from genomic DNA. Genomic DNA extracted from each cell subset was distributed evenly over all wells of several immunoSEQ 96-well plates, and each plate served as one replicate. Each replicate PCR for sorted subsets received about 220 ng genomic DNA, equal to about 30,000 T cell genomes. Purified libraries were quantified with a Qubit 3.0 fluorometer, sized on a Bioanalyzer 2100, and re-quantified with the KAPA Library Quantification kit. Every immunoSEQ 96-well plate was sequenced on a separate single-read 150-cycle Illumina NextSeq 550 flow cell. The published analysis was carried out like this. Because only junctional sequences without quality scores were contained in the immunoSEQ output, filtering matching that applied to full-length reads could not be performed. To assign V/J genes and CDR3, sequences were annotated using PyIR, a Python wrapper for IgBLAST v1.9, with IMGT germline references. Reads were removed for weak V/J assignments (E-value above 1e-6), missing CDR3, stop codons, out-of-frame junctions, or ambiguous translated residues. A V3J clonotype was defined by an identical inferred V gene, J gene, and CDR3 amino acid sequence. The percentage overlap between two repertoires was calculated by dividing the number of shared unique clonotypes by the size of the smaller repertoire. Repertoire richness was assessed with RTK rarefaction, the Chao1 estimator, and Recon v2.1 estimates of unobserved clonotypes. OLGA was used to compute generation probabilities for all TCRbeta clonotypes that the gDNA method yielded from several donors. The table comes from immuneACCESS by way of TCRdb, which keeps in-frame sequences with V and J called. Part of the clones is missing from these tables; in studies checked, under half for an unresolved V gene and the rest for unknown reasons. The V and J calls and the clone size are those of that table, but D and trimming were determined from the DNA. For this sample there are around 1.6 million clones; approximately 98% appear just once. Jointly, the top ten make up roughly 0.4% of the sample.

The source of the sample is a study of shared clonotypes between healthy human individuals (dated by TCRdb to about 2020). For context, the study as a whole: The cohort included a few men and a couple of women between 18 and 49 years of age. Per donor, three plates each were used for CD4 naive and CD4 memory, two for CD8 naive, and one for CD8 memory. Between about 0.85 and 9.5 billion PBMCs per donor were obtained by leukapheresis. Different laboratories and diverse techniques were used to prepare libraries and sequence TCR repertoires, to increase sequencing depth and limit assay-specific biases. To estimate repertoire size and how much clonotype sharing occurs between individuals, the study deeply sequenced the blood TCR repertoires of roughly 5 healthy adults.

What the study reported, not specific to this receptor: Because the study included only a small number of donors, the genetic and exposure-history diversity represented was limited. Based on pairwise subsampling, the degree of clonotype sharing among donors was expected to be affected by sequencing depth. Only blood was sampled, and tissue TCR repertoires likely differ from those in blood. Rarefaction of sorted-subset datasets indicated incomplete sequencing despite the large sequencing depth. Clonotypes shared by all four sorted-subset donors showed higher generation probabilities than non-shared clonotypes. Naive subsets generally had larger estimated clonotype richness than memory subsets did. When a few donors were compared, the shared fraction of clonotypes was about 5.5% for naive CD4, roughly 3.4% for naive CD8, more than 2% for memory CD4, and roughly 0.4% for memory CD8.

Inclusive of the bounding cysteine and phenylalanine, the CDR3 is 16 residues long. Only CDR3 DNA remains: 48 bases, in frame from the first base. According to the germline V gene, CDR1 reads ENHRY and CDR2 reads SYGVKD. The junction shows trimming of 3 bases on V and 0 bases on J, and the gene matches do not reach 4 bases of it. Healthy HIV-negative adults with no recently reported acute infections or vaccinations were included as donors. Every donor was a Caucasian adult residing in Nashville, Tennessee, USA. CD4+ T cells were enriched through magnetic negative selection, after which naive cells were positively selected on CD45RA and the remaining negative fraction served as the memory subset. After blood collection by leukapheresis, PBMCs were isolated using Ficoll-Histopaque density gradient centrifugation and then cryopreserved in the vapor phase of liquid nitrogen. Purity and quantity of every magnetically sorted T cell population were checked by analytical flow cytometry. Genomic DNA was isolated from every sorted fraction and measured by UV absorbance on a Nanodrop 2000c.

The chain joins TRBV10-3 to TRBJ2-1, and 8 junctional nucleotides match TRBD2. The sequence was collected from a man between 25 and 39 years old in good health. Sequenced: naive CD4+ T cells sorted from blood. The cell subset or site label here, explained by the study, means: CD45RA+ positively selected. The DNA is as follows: TGTGCCATCAGTGACTCCAGCGGGAGCTCCTACAATGAGCAGTTCTTC. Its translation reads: CAISDSSGSSYNEQFF.